These 3 T cell receptor beta chains came from one sample sequenced in a study of T cell repertoires in cytomegalovirus infection. TCRdb reprocessed the reads via MiXCR and lists one record per CDR3 protein. The sample has under 450,000 distinct CDR3 sequences, about 35% seen once. Their antigen targets remain unknown. The material sequenced was cultured PBMCs, taken from culture after CMV antigen stimulation. The receptors were sampled from a human donor in good health (CMV status not recorded). Some clones in this sample may be carry-over from other donors' samples.

This clonotype was counted at least ten times. This chain links TRBV7-2 with TRBJ2-3; no firm D call. The length of the CDR3 is 14 residues. The germline V gene has CDR1 SGHTA and CDR2 FQGNSA. V was cut by 1 base and J by 5 bases, with 10 bases left in between. CDR3 nucleotides: TGTGCCAGCAGCTTAGAGGCTAGGGAAGATACGCAGTATTTT. This sequence encodes CASSLEAREDTQYF. The entire variable domain, with the rest obtained from reference TRBV7-2 and TRBJ2-3, is as follows: GAGVSQSPSNKVTEKGKDVELRCDPISGHTALYWYRQSLGQGLEFLIYFQGNSAPDKSGLPSDRFSAERTGGSVSTLTIQRTQQEDSAVYLCASSLEAREDTQYFGPGTRLTVL.

The rearrangement uses TRBV7-2 and TRBJ1-5, with D tentatively TRBD1 (6 bases). Per germline, CDR1 SGHTA and CDR2 FQGNSA. V was trimmed by 8 bases and J by 3 bases, leaving 14 bases between them. The length of the CDR3 is 14 residues. Here the CDR3 reads CASGEQGYNQPQHF. The CDR3 DNA is TGTGCCAGCGGGGAACAGGGATACAATCAGCCCCAGCATTTT.

This sequence joins TRBV28 and TRBJ2-7; 7 bases line up with TRBD2. This CDR3 has 14 amino acids. The germline V gene has CDR1 MDHEN and CDR2 SYDVKM. Unmatched junction bases numbered 4, after V lost 3 bases and J lost 2 bases. DNA for the CDR3: TGTGCCAGCAGTTTCTTACTAGCGACCTACGAGCAGTACTTC. Amino acid sequence: CASSFLLATYEQYF.